The sequence of this T cell receptor (beta chain) was determined in a study of cytomegalovirus exposure and HLA in healthy donors. General observations from the study: A few V segments could not be told apart, such as TRBV6-2 and TRBV6-3, and were left out. Some public TCRs appeared in many individuals, while most sequences were rare.

PCR amplification relied on 60 Vbeta primers (plus 13 Jbeta primers). Profiled with immunoSEQ multiplex PCR; TCRdb holds only in-frame clones, not every one. The sample shows roughly 190,000 clones, about nine tenths of them seen only once. V gave up 3 bases and J gave up 5 bases, with 19 bases separating them. Per germline, CDR1 SQVTM and CDR2 ANQGSEA. The CDR3 consists of 15 residues. Every donor was a healthy person donating bone marrow. Likely unrecorded immune exposures existed in these nominally healthy donors. Concerning this clone itself: What it binds is not known.

The sample consisted of PBMCs. The chain is built from TRBV29-1 and TRBJ1-1; D may be TRBD1 (5 bases). This TCR was sampled from a man aged 25 to 40 in good health and CMV-seronegative. DNA for the CDR3: TGCAGCGTTGATTGGGCAGGGATATATGATACTGAAGCTTTCTTT. This gives the protein CSVDWAGIYDTEAFF.